This is a list of T cell receptor beta chains from one sample in a study of blood T cell repertoires in COVID-19. Here immunoSEQ multiplex PCR was the method, and the copy in TCRdb shows in-frame clones only, minus some. The data hold approximately 150,000 clones, with roughly 84% observed a single time. Sequencing was performed on PBMCs or T cells enriched from blood (not recorded which). All receptors derive from a man in his 60s who had recovered from COVID-19. Each CDR3 is given with its conserved first and last residue.

v_call,cdr3_aa
TRBV18,CASSPGRTYEQYF
TRBV7-9,CAKSPIQEIVPIIFF
TRBV3-1/TRBV3-2,CASSPTSGGVGIYEQYF
TRBV7-9,CASSLISRGDTQYF
TRBV7-9,CASSLDRDRGREQFF
TRBV5-1,CASSPGLAGGPMETQYF
TRBV5-6,CASSFDSSRLYTQYF
TRBV27,CASSLLAGMNEQFF
TRBV4-1,CASSQAPGLSLYEQYF
TRBV18,CASSPLSQGVDSPLHF
TRBV7-9,CASSLSSPYNEQFF
TRBV5-1,CASSSGSYNEQFF
TRBV21-1,CASSTGSHYGYTF
TRBV6-1,CASSADRSSYNSPLHF
TRBV28,CASKLQGKNIQYF
TRBV7-9,CASSLRGNDNEQFF
TRBV10-3,CAISQSGDNEAFF
TRBV19,CASRGTKNYEQYF
TRBV7-3,CASSSGLAGVQETQYF
TRBV21-1,CASSKARDRAHEQYF
TRBV21-1,CASSVRDRGAPRGSNQPQHF
TRBV7-2,CASRNTLHQPQHF
TRBV28,CASTRGLTYEQYF
TRBV19,CASSILLGGANVLTF
TRBV28,CASSLSSTRGYTF
TRBV6-4,CASSDSPGTSGRAPYNEQFF
TRBV5-8,CASSPGTVWDYGYTF
TRBV5-6,CASRKPGTGELFF
TRBV5-1,CASSLVLAGSYEQYF
TRBV27,CASSSAPGVSSNSPLHF
TRBV10-1,CASRTQDSLGGEQYF
TRBV5-6,CASSFGTGGSYEQYF
TRBV3-1/TRBV3-2,CASSHYNIAAGNTIYF
TRBV28,CASSLFSLDSTEETQYF
TRBV18,CASSLETREQYF
TRBV12-3/TRBV12-4,CASSGAGQAKLFF
TRBV30,CARGSTNYGYTF
TRBV24-1,CATSDLSLSGRGDEQFF
TRBV28,CASSLFEYGYTF
TRBV19,CASGLLAGSTDTQYF
TRBV28,CAQRGPRGGYTF
TRBV2,CASSEMRVSYEQYF
TRBV28,CASSPLIYGYTF
TRBV2,CASSELQATNEKLFF
TRBV18,CASSPDRVRYGVGYTF
TRBV19,CASSPRQGAYEQYF
TRBV7-9,CASSSIALAVTGELFF
TRBV7-2,CASSSPGGLGNQPQHF
TRBV18,CASSPQRFGSYNEQFF
TRBV6-5,CASSSRQGAEGYTF
TRBV28,CASSLWSSGRETQYF
TRBV29-1,CSVLADPSTDTQYF
TRBV29-1,CSVKGALGNTIYF